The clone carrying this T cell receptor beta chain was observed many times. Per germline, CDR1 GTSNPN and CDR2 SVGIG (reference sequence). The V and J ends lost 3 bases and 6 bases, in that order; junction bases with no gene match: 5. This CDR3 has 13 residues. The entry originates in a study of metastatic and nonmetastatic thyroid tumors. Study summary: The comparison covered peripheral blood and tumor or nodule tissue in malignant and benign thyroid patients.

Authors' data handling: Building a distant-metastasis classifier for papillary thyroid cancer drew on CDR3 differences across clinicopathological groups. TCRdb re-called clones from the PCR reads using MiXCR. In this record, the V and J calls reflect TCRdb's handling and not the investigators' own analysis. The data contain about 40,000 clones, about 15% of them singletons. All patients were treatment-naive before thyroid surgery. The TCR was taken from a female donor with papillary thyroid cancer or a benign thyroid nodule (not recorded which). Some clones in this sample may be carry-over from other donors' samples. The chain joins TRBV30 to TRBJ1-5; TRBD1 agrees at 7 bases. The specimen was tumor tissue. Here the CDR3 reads CAWSPGGGQPQHF. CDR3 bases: TGTGCCTGGAGCCCAGGGGGGGGTCAGCCCCAGCATTTT.